Below, 26 T cell receptor beta chains from the same sample are listed, as sequenced in a study of regulatory T cells in long-lasting Graves disease (dated by TCRdb to the early 2020s). The sample's time point label is to be understood as: newly diagnosed GD, antithyroid drugs for less than 3 months. RNA was extracted from PBMCs in TRIzol for both TCR sequencing and RNA sequencing. Receptor libraries were prepared by multiplex PCR. The sample was run on an Illumina HiSeq 4000. To build TCR beta libraries, CDR3 regions were amplified by Arm-PCR using iRepertoire HTBI primers. Using fastp at Q25 and MiXCR, TCRdb reprocessed the public reads and kept productive beta chains. Records with the same CDR3 protein are collapsed into one entry carrying the most frequent genes and DNA. Across this sample there are hundreds of thousands of distinct CDR3 sequences, with about 15% seen only once. More than 15% of the sample rests with the top ten.

The sample was also reused in another study, on T cells in Graves' hyperthyroidism and ophthalmopathy.

The material sequenced was peripheral blood mononuclear cells (PBMCs), taken at new diagnosis, from a patient treated with antithyroid drugs. These receptors all come from a woman aged 30 to 39 with Graves disease. Donor details come from another sample of the same person, matched by shared clones.

There are a few counts of this clonotype. The chain uses TRBV5-1 and TRBJ2-7, with 9 bases lining up with TRBD1. The CDR3 runs 14 residues. CDR1 is SGHRS and CDR2 is YFSETQ in the germline V gene. The J segment lost 9 bases and the V segment lost 4 bases, leaving 11 bases of the junction unmatched. DNA for the CDR3: TGCGCCAGCAGCCAGGGGACAGGGTCTAGCGGGCAGTACTTC. It specifies CASSQGTGSSGQYF.

This clonotype came up a few times. This chain joins TRBV20-1 and TRBJ1-4; D is unresolved. V was trimmed by 3 bases and J by 7 bases, leaving 12 bases between them. CDR1 DFQATT and CDR2 SNEGSKA come from the germline V gene (reference sequence). The CDR3 runs to 13 residues. DNA for the CDR3: TGCAGTGCTAGTGCCCCTGAGAGTGAAAAACTGTTTTTT. It specifies CSASAPESEKLFF.

There are a few counts of this clonotype. The rearrangement joins TRBV18 to TRBJ1-4; D remains ambiguous. CDR1 is KGHSH and CDR2 is LQKENI in the germline V gene. The CDR3 runs 13 residues. V lost 3 bases and J lost 8, with 10 bases in between. The CDR3 protein is CASSPTLAEKLFF. The CDR3 bases are TGTGCCAGCTCACCGACTCTCGCAGAAAAACTGTTTTTT.

This clonotype came up many times. CDR3 nucleotide sequence: TGTGCCAGCAGTCGATTGGACAGCCGGCTGGCTTTCTTT. Translating it yields CASSRLDSRLAFF. V is TRBV28 and J is TRBJ1-1, with D perhaps TRBD1 (6 bases). The germline V gene encodes CDR1 MDHEN and CDR2 SYDVKM. V gave up 5 bases and J gave up 11 bases, with 18 bases separating them. This CDR3 has 13 residues.

The V and J genes are TRBV6-1 and TRBJ2-1, with D maybe TRBD2 (6 bases). Germline CDR1 and CDR2: MNHNS and SASEGT. The CDR3 loop spans 15 amino acids. Deletions cut 7 bases from V and 3 bases from J, with 16 bases between. The CDR3 bases are TGTGCCAGCAAAGGCCCGGGACTTAACTACAATGAGCAGTTCTTC. Protein sequence: CASKGPGLNYNEQFF.

The table lists this clonotype with many counts. The chain links TRBV10-3 to TRBJ1-1; 8 bases agree with TRBD1. Germline V CDR1 and CDR2: ENHRY, SYGVKD. The CDR3 consists of 14 residues. Trimming took 8 bases from V and 0 from J; bases not matched to a gene: 5. The chain's CDR3 is CAIGQGGMNTEAFF. CDR3 DNA sequence: TGTGCCATCGGACAGGGAGGTATGAACACTGAAGCTTTCTTT.

This clonotype has ten or more counts. This sequence joins TRBV2 and TRBJ1-2; no clear D gene. The germline gives CDR1 SNHLY, CDR2 FYNNEI. Trimming removed 0 bases at V and 14 bases at J, with 13 bases between. The CDR3 is made up of 12 amino acids. This CDR3 is CASSEAADPRTF. The CDR3 DNA reads TGTGCCAGCAGTGAAGCCGCGGACCCGAGGACCTTC.

This clonotype has ten or more counts. The chain joins TRBV7-9 to TRBJ1-4; perhaps TRBD1 as D (5 bases). V lost 3 bases and J 7 bases, leaving 9 bases between the germline ends. The CDR3 extends over 13 amino acids. Germline CDR1 SEHNR, CDR2 FQNEAQ (reference sequence). The CDR3 DNA reads TGTGCCAGCAGCTTGGGCCAGGGTGAAAAACTGTTTTTT. Translated, it gives CASSLGQGEKLFF.

In this sample, this clonotype turned up a few times. The chain is built from TRBV20-1 and TRBJ2-7; D is ambiguous. V was clipped by 6 bases and J by 4 bases, with 19 bases between them. The length of the CDR3 is 14 residues. Looked up from germline, CDR1 is DFQATT and CDR2 is SNEGSKA (reference sequence). The CDR3 sequence is CSARSGVLVYEQYF. Written as DNA, the CDR3 is TGCAGTGCCAGGAGTGGGGTTTTGGTATACGAGCAGTACTTC.

This clonotype was counted many times. The V and J genes are TRBV6-1 and TRBJ2-1; TRBD1 might be the D (6 bases). From germline, CDR1 is MNHNS and CDR2 SASEGT. CDR3 length equals 16 residues. The ends were cut back, 4 bases at V and 0 bases at J, with 13 bases in the middle. CDR3 in amino acids: CASSVHRVVSYNEQFF. DNA for the CDR3: TGTGCCAGCAGTGTGCACAGGGTTGTCTCCTACAATGAGCAGTTCTTC.

This clonotype was observed a handful of times. The chain is built from TRBV11-2 and TRBJ2-7, with D hard to call. The germline gives CDR1 SGHAT, CDR2 FQNNGV. This CDR3 has 16 residues. Trimming took off 0 bases at V and 2 bases at J, with 14 bases between the two ends. Here the CDR3 reads CASSLDFLYSPYEQYF. The CDR3 nucleotides read TGTGCCAGCAGCTTAGATTTTCTGTACTCCCCCTACGAGCAGTACTTC. Full variable domain (outside the CDR3, taken from reference TRBV11-2 and TRBJ2-7): EAGVAQSPRYKIIEKRQSVAFWCNPISGHATLYWYQQILGQGPKLLIQFQNNGVVDDSQLPKDRFSAERLKGVDSTLKIQPAKLEDSAVYLCASSLDFLYSPYEQYFGPGTRLTVT.

The sample holds a few counts of this clonotype. V usage is TRBV7-2 and J usage is TRBJ2-2, with 11 bases matching TRBD2. The junction had 2 bases not matched to a gene; V was cut back by 5 bases and J by 0 bases. Per germline, CDR1 SGHTA and CDR2 FQGNSA. The CDR3 consists of 16 residues. CDR3 residues: CASSKTSGANTGELFF. CDR3 in DNA: TGTGCCAGCAGCAAGACTAGCGGGGCGAACACCGGGGAGCTGTTTTTT.

V is TRBV28 and J is TRBJ2-7; D unresolved. The length of the CDR3 is 13 residues. V gave up 2 bases and J gave up 2 bases, with 7 bases separating them. Germline V gene data show CDR1 as MDHEN and CDR2 as SYDVKM. CDR3: CASSLHSPYEQYF. The CDR3 nucleotides read TGTGCCAGCAGTTTACACTCCCCCTACGAGCAGTACTTC. Supplemented by reference TRBV28 and TRBJ2-7, the full variable domain reads DVKVTQSSRYLVKRTGEKVFLECVQDMDHENMFWYRQDPGLGLRLIYFSYDVKMKEKGDIPEGYSVSREKKERFSLILESASTNQTSMYLCASSLHSPYEQYFGPGTRLTVT.

This clonotype showed up many times. The chain carries TRBV6-2 or TRBV6-3 and TRBJ1-5; 9 bases match TRBD1. This CDR3 comprises 16 residues. Looked up from germline, CDR1 is MNHEY and CDR2 is SVGEGT. The trim removed 5 bases at V and 0 bases at J, leaving 5 bases unmatched. The chain's CDR3 is CASSTRTGVSNQPQHF. The CDR3 DNA follows: TGTGCCAGCAGTACCCGGACAGGGGTTAGCAATCAGCCCCAGCATTTT.

In the case of this clonotype: The junction shows a germline mismatch at one end, possibly a read error. The chain joins TRBV19 to TRBJ2-2, with 9 bases fitting TRBD2. The germline V gene encodes CDR1 LNHDA and CDR2 SQIVND (reference sequence). The CDR3 extends over 16 amino acids. CDR3 bases: TGTGCCAGTAGTATTGTAGCGGGAGTTTTCACCGGGGAGCTGTCTTTT. The encoded protein is CASSIVAGVFTGELSF.

The chain links TRBV4-1 to TRBJ1-5; D is uncertain. Germline V gene sequence: CDR1 MGHRA, CDR2 YSYEKL. The CDR3 loop spans 14 amino acids. V was cut by 2 bases and J by 5 bases, with 10 bases left in between. CDR3 in amino acids: CASSQSGVHQPQHF. The CDR3, as DNA: TGCGCCAGCAGCCAAAGCGGGGTCCATCAGCCCCAGCATTTT.

This clonotype was observed at least ten times. This chain links TRBV18 with TRBJ2-7, with D perhaps matching TRBD1 (6 bases). The V gene's germline CDR1 is KGHSH and CDR2 LQKENI. This CDR3 is built from 15 residues. Deletions cut 0 bases from V and 2 bases from J, with 11 bases between. CDR3 residues: CASSPPDSLPYEQYF. CDR3 bases: TGTGCCAGCTCACCACCGGACAGCCTCCCCTACGAGCAGTACTTC.

This clonotype was counted only a few times. V and J are TRBV30 and TRBJ1-5; D gene ambiguous. CDR1 and CDR2 (germline): GTSNPN, SVGIG (reference sequence). V gave up 0 bases and J gave up 6 bases, with 12 bases separating them. This CDR3 is built from 14 residues. In DNA, the CDR3 is TGTGCCTGGAGTGTGGAAGGCGTCAGTCAGCCCCAGCATTTT. It is translated as CAWSVEGVSQPQHF.

In this sample, this clonotype turned up a few times. The chain recombines TRBV12-3 or TRBV12-4 with TRBJ1-1; TRBD1 matches at 8 bases. This CDR3 has 17 residues. Trimming at V came to 6 bases and at J to 3 bases, leaving 15 bases not matched to a gene. The CDR3 sequence is CASRPGQGVLGDTEAFF. The CDR3 nucleotides are TGTGCCAGCAGACCTGGACAGGGTGTTCTGGGGGACACTGAAGCTTTCTTT.

This rearrangement joins TRBV20-1 to TRBJ1-6, with TRBD1 matching over 9 bases. The CDR3 runs 15 residues. Germline-derived CDR1 and CDR2 are DFQATT and SNEGSKA (reference sequence). J gave up 9 bases and V 5 bases, and 11 bases lay outside the gene matches. The CDR3 is CSALEMGQGGSPLHF. As DNA, the CDR3 is TGCAGTGCTCTAGAGATGGGACAGGGAGGTTCACCCCTCCACTTT.

This clonotype was observed many times. The rearrangement links TRBV7-2 to TRBJ2-7; tentatively, D is TRBD2 (6 bases). The length of the CDR3 is 16 residues. Per the germline V gene, CDR1 is SGHTA and CDR2 is FQGNSA. V was cut by 3 bases and J by 2 bases, with 17 bases left in between. Here the CDR3 DNA reads TGTGCCAGCAGCTTCCGTAGCGGAAACACCCCCTACGAGCAGTACTTC. Encoded protein: CASSFRSGNTPYEQYF.

The J gene is TRBJ1-1, the V gene TRBV18; the D is unclear. The CDR3 has 14 residues. Germline V CDR1 and CDR2: KGHSH, LQKENI. Trimming took off 2 bases at V and 2 bases at J, with 9 bases between the two ends. The CDR3 sequence: CASSPSAFNTEAFF. DNA of the CDR3: TGTGCCAGCTCACCATCGGCCTTTAACACTGAAGCTTTCTTT.

There are many counts of this clonotype. The rearrangement uses TRBV6-1 and TRBJ1-5; possibly TRBD1 for D (5 bases). Germline assignment: CDR1 MNHNS and CDR2 SASEGT. V gave up 0 bases and J gave up 2 bases, with 8 bases separating them. This CDR3 is built from 15 residues. The CDR3 nucleotides are TGTGCCAGCAGTGAAGCAAGGACACGCAATCAGCCCCAGCATTTT. Translating gives CASSEARTRNQPQHF.

Ten or more counts support this clonotype. The rearrangement uses TRBV30 and TRBJ1-1; D not certain. With 2 bases removed from V and 0 bases from J, the gap between germline ends came to 7 bases. The CDR3 consists of 13 residues. Looked up from germline, CDR1 is GTSNPN and CDR2 is SVGIG (reference sequence). The chain's CDR3 is CAWSRHMNTEAFF. For the CDR3, the DNA is TGTGCCTGGAGTCGTCACATGAACACTGAAGCTTTCTTT.

This clonotype was observed many times. The V call is TRBV29-1, the J call TRBJ1-5; D gene unclear. The V gene lost 4 bases and the J gene lost 5 bases, with 12 bases spanning the gap. The CDR3 extends over 13 amino acids. The germline gives CDR1 SQVTM, CDR2 ANQGSEA. The CDR3 bases are TGCAGCGTTGGAAGTAATTCGGATCAGCCCCAGCATTTT. Its protein product is CSVGSNSDQPQHF.

The table lists this clonotype with many counts. This sequence joins TRBV28 and TRBJ2-1; possibly TRBD2 for D (5 bases). The J call is in doubt because the DNA end fits TRBJ2-4 better. Germline values: CDR1 MDHEN, CDR2 SYDVKM. This CDR3 has 19 amino acids. This chain's CDR3 is CASSYGLRGTTGAKNIQYF. The CDR3 region has the DNA TGTGCCAGCAGTTACGGACTTCGAGGCACAACGGGGGCCAAAAACATTCAGTACTTC.